This T cell receptor beta chain is drawn from a study of OX40 agonist ivuxolimab in advanced cancers. About the research overall: As their treatment, patients were administered ivuxolimab, an agonistic anti-OX40 (CD134) antibody. Patients treated during dose escalation were battling hepatocellular carcinoma, melanoma, renal cell or head and neck cancer. Participants, 82.7% male, averaged approximately 65 years of age, ranging from roughly 23 to 80. Study outcomes and limitations: CD8+ T cells (on average) carried more expanded clones than CD4+ T cells.

This table comes from immunoSEQ multiplex PCR, and its TCRdb copy is limited to in-frame clones, with some not included. The table includes 54,000 or so clones, roughly 84% detected once. Regarding this clone: Antigen: not known.

The CDR3 consists of 13 residues. The clonotype originates from an adult with an advanced solid tumor such as melanoma, head and neck, liver or kidney cancer. V and J are TRBV21-1 and TRBJ1-1; no check of the table's D call, TRBD1, against the DNA was made. TRBV21-1 is recorded as a pseudogene. Sequencing was performed on CD4+ or CD8+ T cells sorted from blood, taken in a trial of the OX40 agonist ivuxolimab. CDR3 DNA: TGTGCCAGCAGCAAGCGGGACAGGGTGGGAGCTTTCTTT. It specifies CASSKRDRVGAFF.